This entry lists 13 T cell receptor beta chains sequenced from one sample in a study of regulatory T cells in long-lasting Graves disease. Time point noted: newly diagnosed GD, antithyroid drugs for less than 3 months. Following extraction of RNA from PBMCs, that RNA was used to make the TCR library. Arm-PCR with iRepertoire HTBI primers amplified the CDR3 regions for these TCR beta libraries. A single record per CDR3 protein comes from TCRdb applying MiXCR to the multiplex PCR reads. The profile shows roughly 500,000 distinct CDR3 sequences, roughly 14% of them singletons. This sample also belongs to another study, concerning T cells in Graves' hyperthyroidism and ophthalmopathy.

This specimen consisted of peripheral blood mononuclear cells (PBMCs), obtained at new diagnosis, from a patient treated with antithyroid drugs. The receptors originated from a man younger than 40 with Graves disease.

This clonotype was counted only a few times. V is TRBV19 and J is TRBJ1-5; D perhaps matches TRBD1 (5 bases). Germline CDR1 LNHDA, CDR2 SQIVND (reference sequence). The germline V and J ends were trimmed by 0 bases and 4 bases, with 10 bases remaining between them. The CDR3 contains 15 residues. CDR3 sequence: CASSIDRQPNQPQHF. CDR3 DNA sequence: TGTGCCAGTAGTATAGACCGACAGCCGAATCAGCCCCAGCATTTT.

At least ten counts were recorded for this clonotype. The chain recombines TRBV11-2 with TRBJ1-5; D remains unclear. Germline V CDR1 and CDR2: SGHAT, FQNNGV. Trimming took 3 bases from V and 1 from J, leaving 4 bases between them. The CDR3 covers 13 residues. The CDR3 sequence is CASSLESNQPQHF. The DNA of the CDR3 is TGTGCCAGCAGCTTGGAGAGCAATCAGCCCCAGCATTTT.

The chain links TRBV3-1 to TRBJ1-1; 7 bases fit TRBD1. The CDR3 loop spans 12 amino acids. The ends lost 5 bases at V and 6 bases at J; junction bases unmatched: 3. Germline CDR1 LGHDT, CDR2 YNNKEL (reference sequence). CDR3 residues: CASSYRGSEAFF. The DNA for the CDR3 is TGTGCCAGCAGCTACAGGGGTTCTGAAGCTTTCTTT.

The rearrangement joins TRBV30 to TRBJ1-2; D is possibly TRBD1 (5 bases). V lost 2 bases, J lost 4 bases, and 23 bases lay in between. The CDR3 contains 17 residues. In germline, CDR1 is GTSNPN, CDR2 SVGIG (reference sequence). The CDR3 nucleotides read TGTGCCTGGAGTCCTACCGGGGCCGCAATGGAGGTCTATGGCTACACCTTC. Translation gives CAWSPTGAAMEVYGYTF.

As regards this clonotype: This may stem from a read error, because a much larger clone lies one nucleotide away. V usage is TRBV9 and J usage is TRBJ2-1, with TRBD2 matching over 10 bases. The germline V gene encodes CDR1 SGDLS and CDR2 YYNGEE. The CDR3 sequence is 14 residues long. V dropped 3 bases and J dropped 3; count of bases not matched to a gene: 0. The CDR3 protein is CASSASGGYNEQFF. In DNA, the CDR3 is TGTGCCAGCAGCGCTAGCGGGGGCTACAATGAGCAGTTCTTC.

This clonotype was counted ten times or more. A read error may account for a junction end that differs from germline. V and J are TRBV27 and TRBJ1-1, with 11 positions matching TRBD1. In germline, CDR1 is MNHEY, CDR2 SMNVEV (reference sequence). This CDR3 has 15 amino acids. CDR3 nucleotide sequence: TGTGCCAGCAGCGGACAGGGGGCTGTGAAGACTGAAGCTTTCTTT. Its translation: CASSGQGAVKTEAFF.

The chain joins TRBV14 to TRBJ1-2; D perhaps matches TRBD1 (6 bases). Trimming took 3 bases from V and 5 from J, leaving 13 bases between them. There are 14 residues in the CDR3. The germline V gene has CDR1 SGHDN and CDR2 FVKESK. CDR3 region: CASSQMTGGYGYTF. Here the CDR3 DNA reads TGTGCCAGCAGCCAGATGACAGGAGGGTATGGCTACACCTTC. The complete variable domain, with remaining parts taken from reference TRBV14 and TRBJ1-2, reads EAGVTQFPSHSVIEKGQTVTLRCDPISGHDNLYWYRRVMGKEIKFLLHFVKESKQDESGMPNNRFLAERTGGTYSTLKVQPAELEDSGVYFCASSQMTGGYGYTFGSGTRLTVV.

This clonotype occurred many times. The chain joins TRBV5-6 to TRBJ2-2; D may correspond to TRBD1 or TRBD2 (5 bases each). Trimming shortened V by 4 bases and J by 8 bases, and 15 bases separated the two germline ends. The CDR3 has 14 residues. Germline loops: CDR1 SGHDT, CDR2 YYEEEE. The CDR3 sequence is CASSRTWDAGELFF. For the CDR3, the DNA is TGTGCCAGCAGCCGAACCTGGGACGCGGGGGAGCTGTTTTTT. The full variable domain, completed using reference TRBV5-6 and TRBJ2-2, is DAGVTQSPTHLIKTRGQQVTLRCSPKSGHDTVSWYQQALGQGPQFIFQYYEEEERQRGNFPDRFSGHQFPNYSSELNVNALLLGDSALYLCASSRTWDAGELFFGEGSRLTVL.

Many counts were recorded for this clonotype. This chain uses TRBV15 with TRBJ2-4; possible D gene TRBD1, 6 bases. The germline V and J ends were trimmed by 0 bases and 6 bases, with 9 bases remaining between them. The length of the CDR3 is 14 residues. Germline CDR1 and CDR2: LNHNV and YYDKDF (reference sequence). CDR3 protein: CATSREDSRNIQYF. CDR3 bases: TGTGCCACCAGCAGAGAGGACAGTCGAAACATTCAGTACTTC.

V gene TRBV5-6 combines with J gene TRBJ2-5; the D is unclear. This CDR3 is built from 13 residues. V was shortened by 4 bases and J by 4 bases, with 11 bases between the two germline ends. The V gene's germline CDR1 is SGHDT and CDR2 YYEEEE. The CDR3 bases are TGTGCCAGCAGCCCACAAAGTGGAGAGACCCAGTACTTC. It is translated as CASSPQSGETQYF.

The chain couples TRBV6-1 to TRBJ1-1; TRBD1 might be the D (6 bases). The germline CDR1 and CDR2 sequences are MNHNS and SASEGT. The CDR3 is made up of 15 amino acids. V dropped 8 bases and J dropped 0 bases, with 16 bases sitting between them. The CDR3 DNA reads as TGTGCCAGCGACCGACCTACAGGGATGAACACTGAAGCTTTCTTT. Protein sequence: CASDRPTGMNTEAFF.

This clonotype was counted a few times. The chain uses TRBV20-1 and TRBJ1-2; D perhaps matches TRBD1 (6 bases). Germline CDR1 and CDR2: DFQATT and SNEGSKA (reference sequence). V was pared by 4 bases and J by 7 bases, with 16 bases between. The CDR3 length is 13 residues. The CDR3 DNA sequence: TGCAGTGCTAATAGACAGGCCCAAAGTGGCTACACCTTC. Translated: CSANRQAQSGYTF.

For the CDR3, the DNA is TGTGCCAGCAGCCAAGATCAGGGACAGGTTTACAATGAGCAGTTCTTC. Residues: CASSQDQGQVYNEQFF. This chain joins TRBV14 and TRBJ2-1, with TRBD1 matching over 8 bases. Germline V gene sequence: CDR1 SGHDN, CDR2 FVKESK. The CDR3 has 16 residues. Trimming took 0 bases from V and 4 from J; bases not matched to a gene: 5.